What follows is one T cell receptor (beta chain) and its context. Its antigen is not identified. CD4+ naive, central memory, regulatory and stem cell-like memory subsets were isolated by sorting on CD45RO/CCR7/CD25/CD127/CD95/CD27. The sample originates from a study of beta chain features in type 1 diabetes. About the research overall: Comparable age, gender and cell yields were observed in patients relative to healthy donors. Study results and limitations: Among patients with Type 1 diabetes, TCRB CDR3s were moderately but significantly shorter in every one of the four CD4+ subsets. Any role of HLA type in TCRB rearrangement remained unresolved here.

Expressed TCRB transcripts got sequenced, as all isolated RNA was reverse transcribed. An average of about 3.57 million reads was obtained for naive, central memory and regulatory T cell samples. TCRdb's copy holds only in-frame clones and misses some; the assay was immunoSEQ multiplex PCR. This sample has 300,000 to 400,000 clones, with 13% found just once. The receptor was isolated from a young woman with type 1 diabetes. The sequencing sample was made of naive CD4+ T cells from blood.

The CDR3 sequence is CASSLSLVSEQFF. For the CDR3, the DNA is TGTGCCAGCAGCTTGTCACTAGTGAGTGAGCAGTTCTTC. This rearrangement joins TRBV5-4 to TRBJ2-1, with D possibly TRBD2 on 5 matching bases. This CDR3 comprises 13 residues. Trimming pared 1 base from V and 9 bases from J, leaving 11 bases between. CDR1 SGHNT and CDR2 YYREEE come from the germline V gene (reference sequence).